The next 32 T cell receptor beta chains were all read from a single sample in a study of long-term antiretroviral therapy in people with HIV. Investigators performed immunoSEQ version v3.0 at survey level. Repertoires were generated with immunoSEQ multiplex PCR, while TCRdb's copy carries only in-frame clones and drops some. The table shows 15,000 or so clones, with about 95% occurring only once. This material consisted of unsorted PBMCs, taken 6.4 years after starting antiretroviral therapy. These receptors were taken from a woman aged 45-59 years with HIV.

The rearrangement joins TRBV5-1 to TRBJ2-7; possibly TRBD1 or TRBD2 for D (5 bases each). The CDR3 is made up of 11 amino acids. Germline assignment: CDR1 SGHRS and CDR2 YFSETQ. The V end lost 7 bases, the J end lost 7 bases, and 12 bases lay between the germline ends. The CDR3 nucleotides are TGCGCCAGCGGCCAGAGGGGTGAGCAGTACTTC. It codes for CASGQRGEQYF.

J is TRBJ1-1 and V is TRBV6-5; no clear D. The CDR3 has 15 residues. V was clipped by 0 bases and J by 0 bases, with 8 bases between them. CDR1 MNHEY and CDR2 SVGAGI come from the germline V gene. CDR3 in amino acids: CASSYSTFMNTEAFF. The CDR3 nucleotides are TGTGCCAGCAGTTACTCAACCTTTATGAACACTGAAGCTTTCTTT.

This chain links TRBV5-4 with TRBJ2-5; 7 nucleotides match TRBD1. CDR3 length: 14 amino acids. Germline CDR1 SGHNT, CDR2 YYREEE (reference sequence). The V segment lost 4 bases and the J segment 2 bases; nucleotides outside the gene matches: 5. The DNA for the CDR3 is TGTGCCAGCAGCCCGGGACAGTTACAAGAGACCCAGTACTTC. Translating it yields CASSPGQLQETQYF.

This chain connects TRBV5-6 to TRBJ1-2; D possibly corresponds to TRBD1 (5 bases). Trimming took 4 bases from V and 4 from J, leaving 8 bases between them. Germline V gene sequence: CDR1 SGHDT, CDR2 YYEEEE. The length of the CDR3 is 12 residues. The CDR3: CASSPGGYGYTF. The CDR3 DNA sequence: TGTGCCAGCAGCCCTGGGGGCTATGGCTACACCTTC.

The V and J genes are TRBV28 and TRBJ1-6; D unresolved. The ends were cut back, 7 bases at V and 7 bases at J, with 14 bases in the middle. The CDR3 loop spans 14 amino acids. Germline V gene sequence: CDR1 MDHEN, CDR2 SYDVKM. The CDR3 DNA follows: TGTGCCAGCATACCGGGGTCGGGGAATTCACCCCTCCACTTT. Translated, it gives CASIPGSGNSPLHF.

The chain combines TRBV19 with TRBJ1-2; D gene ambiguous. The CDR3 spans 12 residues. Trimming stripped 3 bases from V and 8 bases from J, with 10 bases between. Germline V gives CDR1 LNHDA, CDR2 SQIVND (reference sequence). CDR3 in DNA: TGTGCCAGTAGTATCCCGACCCGCGGCTACACCTTC. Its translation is CASSIPTRGYTF.

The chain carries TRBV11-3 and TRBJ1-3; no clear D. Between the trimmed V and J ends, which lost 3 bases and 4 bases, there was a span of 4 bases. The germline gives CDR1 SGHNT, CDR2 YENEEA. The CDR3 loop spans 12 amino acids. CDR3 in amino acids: CASSFTGNTIYF. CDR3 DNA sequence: TGTGCCAGCAGCTTTACCGGAAACACCATATATTTT. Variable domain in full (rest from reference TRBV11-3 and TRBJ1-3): EAGVVQSPRYKIIEKKQPVAFWCNPISGHNTLYWYLQNLGQGPELLIRYENEEAVDDSQLPKDRFSAERLKGVDSTLKIQPAELGDSAVYLCASSFTGNTIYFGEGSWLTVV.

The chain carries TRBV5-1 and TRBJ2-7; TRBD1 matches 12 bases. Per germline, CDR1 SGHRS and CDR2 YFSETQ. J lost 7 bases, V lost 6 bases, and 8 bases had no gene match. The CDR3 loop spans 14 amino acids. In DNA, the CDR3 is TGCGCCAGCACCCTGGGACAGGGGGCGATTGAGCAGTACTTC. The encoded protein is CASTLGQGAIEQYF.

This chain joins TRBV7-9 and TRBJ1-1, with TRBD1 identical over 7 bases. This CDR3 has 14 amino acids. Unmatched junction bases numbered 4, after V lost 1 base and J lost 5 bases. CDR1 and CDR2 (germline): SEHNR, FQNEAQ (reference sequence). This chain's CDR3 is CASSLGDSRTEAFF. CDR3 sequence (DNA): TGTGCCAGCAGCTTAGGGGACAGTCGGACTGAAGCTTTCTTT.

CDR3 amino acids: CASSVEGNFGTDTQYF. CDR3 nucleotide sequence: TGTGCCAGCAGCGTAGAGGGGAATTTCGGCACAGATACGCAGTATTTT. V gene TRBV9 combines with J gene TRBJ2-3, with D perhaps matching TRBD1 (5 bases). In germline, CDR1 is SGDLS, CDR2 YYNGEE. The CDR3 loop spans 16 amino acids. Between the trimmed V and J ends, which lost 0 bases and 1 base, there was a span of 12 bases.

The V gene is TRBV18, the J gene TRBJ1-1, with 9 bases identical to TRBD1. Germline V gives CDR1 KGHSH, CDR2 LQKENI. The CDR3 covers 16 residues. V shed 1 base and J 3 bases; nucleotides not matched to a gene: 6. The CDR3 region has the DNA TGTGCCAGCTCACCACGGACAGGGGTCGGGGACACTGAAGCTTTCTTT. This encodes CASSPRTGVGDTEAFF.

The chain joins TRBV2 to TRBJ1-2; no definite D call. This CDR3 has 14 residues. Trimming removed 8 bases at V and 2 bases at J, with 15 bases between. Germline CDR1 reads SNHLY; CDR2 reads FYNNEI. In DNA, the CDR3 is TGTGCCAGCCTGACCGAACGGGGAAACTATGGCTACACCTTC. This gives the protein CASLTERGNYGYTF.

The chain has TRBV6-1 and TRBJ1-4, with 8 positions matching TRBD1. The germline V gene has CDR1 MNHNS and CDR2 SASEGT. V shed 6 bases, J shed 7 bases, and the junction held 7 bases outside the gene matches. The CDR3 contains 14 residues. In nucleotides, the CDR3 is TGTGCCAGCAGCACAGGGGGGGGAGGTGAAAAACTGTTTTTT. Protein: CASSTGGGGEKLFF.

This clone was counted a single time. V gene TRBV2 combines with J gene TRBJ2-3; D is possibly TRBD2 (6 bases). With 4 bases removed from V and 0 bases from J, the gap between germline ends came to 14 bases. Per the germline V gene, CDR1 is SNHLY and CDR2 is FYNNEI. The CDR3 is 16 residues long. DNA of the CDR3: TGTGCCAGCAGTGCCACGGGACTTCTAAGCACAGATACGCAGTATTTT. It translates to CASSATGLLSTDTQYF. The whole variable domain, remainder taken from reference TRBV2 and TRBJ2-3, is EPEVTQTPSHQVTQMGQEVILRCVPISNHLYFYWYRQILGQKVEFLVSFYNNEISEKSEIFDDQFSVERPDGSNFTLKIRSTKLEDSAMYFCASSATGLLSTDTQYFGPGTRLTVL.

CDR3 coding DNA: TGTGCCAGCAGCTTAGGACAGAAAGAGACCCAGTACTTC. Amino acid sequence: CASSLGQKETQYF. This rearrangement joins TRBV11-2 to TRBJ2-5; the D gene is possibly TRBD1 (5 bases). This CDR3 is 13 amino acids long. Germline CDR1 SGHAT, CDR2 FQNNGV. Trimming left V 1 base short and J 3 bases short, with 6 bases between.

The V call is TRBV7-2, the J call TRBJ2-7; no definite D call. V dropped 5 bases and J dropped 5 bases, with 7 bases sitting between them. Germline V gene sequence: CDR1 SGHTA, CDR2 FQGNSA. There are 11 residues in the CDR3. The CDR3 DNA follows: TGTGCCAGCAGCCTGACTCACGAGCAGTACTTC. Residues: CASSLTHEQYF.

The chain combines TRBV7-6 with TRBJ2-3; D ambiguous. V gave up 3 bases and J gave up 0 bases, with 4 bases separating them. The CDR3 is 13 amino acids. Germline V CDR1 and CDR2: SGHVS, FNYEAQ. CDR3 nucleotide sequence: TGTGCCAGCAGCTTTCAGAGCACAGATACGCAGTATTTT. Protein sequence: CASSFQSTDTQYF.

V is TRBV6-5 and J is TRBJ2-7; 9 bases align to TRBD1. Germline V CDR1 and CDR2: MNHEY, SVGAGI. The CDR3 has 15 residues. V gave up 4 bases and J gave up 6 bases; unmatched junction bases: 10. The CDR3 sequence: CASSSLGQGVGEQYF. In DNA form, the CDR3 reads TGTGCCAGCAGTTCCCTGGGACAGGGAGTCGGCGAGCAGTACTTC.

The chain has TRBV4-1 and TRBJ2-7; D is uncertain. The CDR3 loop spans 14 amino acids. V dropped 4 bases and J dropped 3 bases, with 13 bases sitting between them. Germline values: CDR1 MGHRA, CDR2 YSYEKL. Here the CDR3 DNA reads TGCGCCAGCAGCCTTGGTCTGGACGGCTACGAGCAGTACTTC. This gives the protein CASSLGLDGYEQYF.

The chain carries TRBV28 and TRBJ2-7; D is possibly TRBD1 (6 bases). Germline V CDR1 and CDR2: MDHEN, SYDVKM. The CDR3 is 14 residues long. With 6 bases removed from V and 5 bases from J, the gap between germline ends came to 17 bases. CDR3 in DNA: TGTGCCAGCAGGTCACAGGGAAGGGGTAACGAGCAGTACTTC. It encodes CASRSQGRGNEQYF.

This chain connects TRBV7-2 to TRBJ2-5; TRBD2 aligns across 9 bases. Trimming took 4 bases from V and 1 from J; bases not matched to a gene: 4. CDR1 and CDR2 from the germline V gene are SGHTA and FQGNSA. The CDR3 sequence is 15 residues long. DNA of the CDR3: TGTGCCAGCAGCTCGTTAGCGGGAGTCCAAGAGACCCAGTACTTC. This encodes CASSSLAGVQETQYF.

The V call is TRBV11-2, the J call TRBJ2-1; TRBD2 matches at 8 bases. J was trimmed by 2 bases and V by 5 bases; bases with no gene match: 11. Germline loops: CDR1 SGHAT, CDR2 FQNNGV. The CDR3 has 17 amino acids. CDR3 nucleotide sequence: TGTGCCAGCAGCCAGGCTCCCGGGACTAGAACCTACAATGAGCAGTTCTTC. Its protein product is CASSQAPGTRTYNEQFF.

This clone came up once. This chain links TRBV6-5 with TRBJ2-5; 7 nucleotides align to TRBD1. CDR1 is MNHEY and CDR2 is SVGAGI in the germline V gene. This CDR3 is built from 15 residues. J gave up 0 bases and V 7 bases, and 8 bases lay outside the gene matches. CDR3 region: CASTDTQGNQETQYF. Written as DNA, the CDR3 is TGTGCCAGCACCGATACACAGGGGAACCAAGAGACCCAGTACTTC.

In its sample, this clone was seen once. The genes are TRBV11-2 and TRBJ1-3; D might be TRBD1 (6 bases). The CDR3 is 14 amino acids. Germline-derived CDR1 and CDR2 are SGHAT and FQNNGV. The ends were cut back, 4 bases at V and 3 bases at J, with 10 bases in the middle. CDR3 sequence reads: CASSSQGSGNTIYF. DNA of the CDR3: TGTGCCAGCAGCTCACAGGGAAGTGGAAACACCATATATTTT.

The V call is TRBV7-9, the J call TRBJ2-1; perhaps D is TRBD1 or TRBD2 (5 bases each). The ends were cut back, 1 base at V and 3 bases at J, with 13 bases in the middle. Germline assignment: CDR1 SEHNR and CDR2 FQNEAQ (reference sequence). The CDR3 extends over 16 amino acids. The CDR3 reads CASSLGAGRFYNEQFF. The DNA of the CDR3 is TGTGCCAGCAGCTTAGGGGCAGGGAGATTCTACAATGAGCAGTTCTTC.

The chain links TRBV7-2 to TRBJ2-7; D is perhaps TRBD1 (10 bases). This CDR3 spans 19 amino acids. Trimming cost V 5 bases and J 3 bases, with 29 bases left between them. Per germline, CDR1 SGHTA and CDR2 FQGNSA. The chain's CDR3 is CASSNPGQGKGTSYYEQYF. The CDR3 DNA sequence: TGTGCCAGCAGCAACCCGGGACAGGGGAAAGGGACTAGCTACTACGAGCAGTACTTC.

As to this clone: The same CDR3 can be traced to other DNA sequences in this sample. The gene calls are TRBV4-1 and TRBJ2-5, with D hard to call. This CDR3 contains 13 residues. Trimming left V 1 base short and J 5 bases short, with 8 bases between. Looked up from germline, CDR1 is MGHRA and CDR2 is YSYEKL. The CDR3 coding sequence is TGCGCCAGCAGCCAAGTCGTGGGTGAGACCCAGTACTTC. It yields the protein CASSQVVGETQYF.

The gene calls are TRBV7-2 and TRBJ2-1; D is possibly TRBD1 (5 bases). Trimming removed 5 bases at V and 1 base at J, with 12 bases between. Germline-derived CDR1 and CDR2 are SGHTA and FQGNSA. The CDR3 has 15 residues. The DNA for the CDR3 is TGTGCCAGCAGCCGAACGGCAGGGTCCTACAATGAGCAGTTCTTC. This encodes CASSRTAGSYNEQFF.

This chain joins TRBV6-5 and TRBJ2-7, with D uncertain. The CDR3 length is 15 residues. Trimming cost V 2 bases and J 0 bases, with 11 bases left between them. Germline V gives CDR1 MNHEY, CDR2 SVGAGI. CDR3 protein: CASSYGPRSSYEQYF. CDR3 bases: TGTGCCAGCAGTTACGGGCCGAGGAGCTCCTACGAGCAGTACTTC.

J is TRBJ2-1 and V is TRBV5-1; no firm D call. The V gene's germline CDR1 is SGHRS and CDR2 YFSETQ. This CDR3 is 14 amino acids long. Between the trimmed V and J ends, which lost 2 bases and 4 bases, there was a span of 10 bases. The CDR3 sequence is CASSLDSAYNEQFF. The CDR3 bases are TGCGCCAGCAGCTTAGACTCGGCGTACAATGAGCAGTTCTTC.

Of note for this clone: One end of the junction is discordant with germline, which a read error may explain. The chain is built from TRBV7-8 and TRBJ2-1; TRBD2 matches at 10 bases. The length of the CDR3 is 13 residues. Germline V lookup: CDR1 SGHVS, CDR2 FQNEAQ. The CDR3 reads CASSLAGDNEQFF. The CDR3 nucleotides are TGTGCCAGCAGCCTAGCGGGGGACAATGAGCAGTTCTTC.

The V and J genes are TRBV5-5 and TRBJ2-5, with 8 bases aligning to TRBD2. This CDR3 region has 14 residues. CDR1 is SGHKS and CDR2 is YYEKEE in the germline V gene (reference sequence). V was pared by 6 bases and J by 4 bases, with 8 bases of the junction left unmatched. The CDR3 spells CASKSLAASETQYF. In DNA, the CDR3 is TGTGCCAGCAAATCACTAGCGGCCTCAGAGACCCAGTACTTC.